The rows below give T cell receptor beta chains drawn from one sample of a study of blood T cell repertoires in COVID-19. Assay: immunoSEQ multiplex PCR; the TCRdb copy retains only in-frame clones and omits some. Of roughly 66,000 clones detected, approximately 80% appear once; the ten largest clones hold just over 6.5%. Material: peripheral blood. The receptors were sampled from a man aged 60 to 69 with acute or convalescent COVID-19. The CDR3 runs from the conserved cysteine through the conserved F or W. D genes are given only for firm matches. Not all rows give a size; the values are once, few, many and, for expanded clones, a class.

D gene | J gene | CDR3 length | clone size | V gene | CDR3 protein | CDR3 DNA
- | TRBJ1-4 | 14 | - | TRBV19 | CASSIGRVSEKLFF | TGTGCCAGTAGTATAGGTCGGGTATCCGAAAAACTGTTTTTT
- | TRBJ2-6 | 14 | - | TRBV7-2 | CASSLRESANVLTF | TGTGCCAGCAGCTTAAGGGAGTCGGCCAACGTCCTGACTTTC
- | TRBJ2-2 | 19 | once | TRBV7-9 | CASSDKGTSFFSNTGELFF | TGTGCCAGCAGCGATAAGGGTACTAGTTTTTTTTCGAACACCGGGGAGCTGTTTTTT
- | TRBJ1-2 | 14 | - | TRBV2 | CASSEQGQPYGYTF | TGTGCCAGCAGTGAGCAGGGGCAGCCTTATGGCTACACCTTC
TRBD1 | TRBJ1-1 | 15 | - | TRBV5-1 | CASSASPTGATEAFF | TGCGCCAGCAGCGCGTCACCAACAGGGGCCACTGAAGCTTTCTTT
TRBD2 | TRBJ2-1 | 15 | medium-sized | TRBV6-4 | CASSDGAGGHNEQFF | TGTGCCAGCAGTGACGGAGCGGGGGGGCACAATGAGCAGTTCTTC
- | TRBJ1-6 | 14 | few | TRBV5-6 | CASSWGQKNSPLHF | TGTGCCAGCAGCTGGGGCCAAAAGAATTCACCCCTCCACTTT
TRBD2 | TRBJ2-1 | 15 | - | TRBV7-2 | CASSYGLALYNEQFF | TGTGCCAGCAGCTACGGACTAGCCTTATACAATGAGCAGTTCTTC
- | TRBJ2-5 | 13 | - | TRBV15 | CATSAGQQETQYF | TGTGCCACCAGCGCCGGACAGCAAGAGACCCAGTACTTC
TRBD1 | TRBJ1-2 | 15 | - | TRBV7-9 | CASSPGQRSNYGYTF | TGTGCCAGCAGCCCGGGACAGAGATCTAACTATGGCTACACCTTC
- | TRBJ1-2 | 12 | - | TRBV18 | CASSPSRQGNTF | TGTGCCAGCTCACCATCGCGCCAGGGGAACACCTTC
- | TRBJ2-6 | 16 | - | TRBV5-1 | CASKQGMGSGANVLTF | TGCGCCAGCAAGCAGGGGATGGGCTCTGGGGCCAACGTCCTGACTTTC
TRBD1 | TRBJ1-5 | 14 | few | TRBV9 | CASSSRTGNQPQHF | TGTGCCAGCAGCTCGCGGACAGGGAATCAGCCCCAGCATTTT
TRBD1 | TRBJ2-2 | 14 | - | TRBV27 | CASYRQGVSGELFF | TGTGCCAGCTATCGACAGGGGGTTTCCGGGGAGCTGTTTTTT
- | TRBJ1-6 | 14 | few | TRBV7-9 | CASSLLIPEVPLHF | TGTGCCAGCAGCTTACTAATTCCTGAGGTTCCCCTCCACTTT
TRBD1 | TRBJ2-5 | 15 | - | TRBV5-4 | CASSLDRGRLETQYF | TGTGCCAGCAGCTTGGATAGGGGGCGCCTGGAGACCCAGTACTTC
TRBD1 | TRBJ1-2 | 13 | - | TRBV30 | CAWSMGQGYGYTF | TGTGCCTGGAGTATGGGACAGGGATATGGCTACACCTTC
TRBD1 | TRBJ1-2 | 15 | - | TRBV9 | CASSVAPGQGYGYTF | TGTGCCAGCAGCGTAGCCCCCGGACAGGGCTATGGCTACACCTTC
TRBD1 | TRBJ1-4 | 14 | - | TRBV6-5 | CASRRQGGYEKLFF | TGTGCCAGCAGAAGACAGGGGGGGTATGAAAAACTGTTTTTT
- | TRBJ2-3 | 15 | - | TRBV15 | CATSRGFEVTDTQYF | TGTGCCACCAGCCGAGGATTCGAGGTGACAGATACGCAGTATTTT
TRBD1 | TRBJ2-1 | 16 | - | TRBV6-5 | CASSYPTGTGGNEQFF | TGTGCCAGCAGTTACCCTACGGGGACAGGGGGCAATGAGCAGTTCTTC
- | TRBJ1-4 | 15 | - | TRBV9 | CASSAGQKTNEKLFF | TGTGCCAGCAGTGCTGGACAGAAAACTAATGAAAAACTGTTTTTT
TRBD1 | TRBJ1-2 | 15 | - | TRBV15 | CATREGRTGGYGYTF | TGTGCCACCAGAGAGGGCCGGACAGGGGGATATGGCTACACCTTC
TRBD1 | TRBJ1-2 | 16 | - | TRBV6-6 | CASSSQRPGGNYGYTF | TGTGCCAGCAGTTCCCAACGACCAGGGGGCAACTATGGCTACACCTTC
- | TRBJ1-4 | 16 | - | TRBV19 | CASSALERATNEKLFF | TGTGCCAGTAGTGCCTTAGAGAGGGCAACTAATGAAAAACTGTTTTTT
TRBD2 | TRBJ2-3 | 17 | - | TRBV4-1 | CASSQASSGRATDTQYF | TGCGCCAGCAGCCAGGCCTCTAGCGGCCGGGCCACAGATACGCAGTATTTT
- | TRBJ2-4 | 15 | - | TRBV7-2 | CASSQGGGGGNIQYF | TGTGCCAGCAGCCAAGGAGGGGGAGGGGGAAACATTCAGTACTTC
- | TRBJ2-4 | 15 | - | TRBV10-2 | CASSEVKSGSDIQYF | TGCGCCAGCAGTGAAGTAAAGTCGGGTTCGGACATTCAGTACTTC